This TCR beta chain is from a study of technical replicates of blood from several donors. Data came from immunoSEQ multiplex PCR; TCRdb stores just in-frame clones and leaves some out. The table has 70,000 to 75,000 clones, roughly 94% seen once. V was pared by 4 bases and J by 3 bases, with 8 bases of the junction left unmatched. This CDR3 has 16 residues. Per germline, CDR1 MNHNS and CDR2 SASEGT. Input material: T cells isolated from PBMCs. This TCR was recovered from a human donor in good health. The chain links TRBV6-1 to TRBJ1-2; TRBD1 agrees at 10 bases. CDR3 protein: CASSGDRGGFYYGYTF. The CDR3 DNA reads TGTGCCAGCAGTGGGGACAGGGGCGGATTTTACTATGGCTACACCTTC.